This TCR beta chain was found in a study of OX40 agonist ivuxolimab in advanced cancers. Looking at the study overall: The costimulatory receptor OX40 (CD134) was targeted by ivuxolimab, a fully human IgG2 agonistic monoclonal antibody. Intravenous ivuxolimab was administered to patients every 2 weeks at six dose levels: 0.01, 0.1, 0.3, 1.5, 3 and 10 mg/kg. Of the roughly 54 patients in dose escalation, about 20 had hepatocellular carcinoma, about 15 had melanoma, 9 had renal cell carcinoma and 9 had head and neck cancer. In the dose-escalation cohort, approximately 83% of patients were male, and the mean age was around 65 years with a range of roughly 20 to 79. Prior anti-PD-1, anti-PD-L1 or anti-CTLA-4 therapy was permitted, and checkpoint inhibitors had been received by about 44% of dose-escalation patients. Partial responses were achieved by three dose-escalation patients, of whom one had hepatocellular carcinoma and two had cutaneous melanoma. The point of sequencing TCRbeta in the periphery was to test whether ivuxolimab changed TCR sequence diversity and drove clonal T-cell expansion. The paper reports the monotherapy dose-escalation portion (N = 52 patients) of the phase I ivuxolimab trial. Findings and caveats that apply to the study as a whole: Low levels of normalized T-cell clonal expansion were also seen in some nonresponding patients. After ivuxolimab, expanded clones were on average more numerous among CD8+ T cells than among CD4+ T cells. In the 0.1-3.0 mg/kg groups, partial responders had among the lowest normalized peripheral clonal expansion, particularly in CD8+ T cells. At doses of 0.1 to 3.0 mg/kg, clonal expansion of both CD4+ and CD8+ blood T cells was observed from baseline to week 6. Which antigens the clonally expanded peripheral T cells were specific for was not determined.

Patients with autoimmune disease history or receiving systemic immunosuppression were excluded from the trial. In every dose cohort, peripheral blood was drawn for TCR sequencing at baseline, cycle 4 day 1, and cycle 7 day 1. The samples were drawn from a first-in-human, open-label, multicenter phase I dose-escalation trial of ivuxolimab. Adults with locally advanced or metastatic melanoma, renal cell, hepatocellular, or head and neck squamous cell carcinoma were enrolled in the trial. Before TCR sequencing, CD4+ T cells and CD8+ T cells were sorted from peripheral blood as separate populations. To sequence the TCRbeta CDR3 region, genomic DNA was isolated from the sorted cells. The immunoSEQ Assay was used for sequencing of TCRbeta CDR3 regions. Sourced from immuneACCESS, this table was stored by TCRdb with only in-frame sequences that have V and J called. A share of the clones is absent; for the studies checked, an unresolved V gene accounts for under half, and the remainder has no known explanation. The sample table lists 90,000 to 95,000 clones, 80% to 90% of them with a count of one. The ten largest clones capture 0.95% to 1.3% of the sample.

This clone has more than one count but fewer than ten. Which antigen it targets is not known. No base-level quality is on record; no much larger clone is a single base apart. The CDR3, cysteine through phenylalanine, is 13 amino acids long. Only the CDR3 part of the read is kept: 39 bases, read in frame from the first base. The germline ends are 7 bases apart after V is trimmed by 4 bases and J by 3 bases. Taken from the germline V gene, the CDR1 and CDR2 loops are MNHNS and SASEGT. This specimen was CD4+ or CD8+ T cells sorted from blood, taken in a trial of the OX40 agonist ivuxolimab. The V gene is TRBV6-1 and the J gene is TRBJ1-5, with the D gene uncertain. The TCR sequence derives from an adult with an advanced solid tumor such as melanoma, head and neck, liver or kidney cancer. This receptor has the CDR3 CASSGQTNQPQHF. The DNA sequence is given as TGTGCCAGCAGTGGTCAGACCAATCAGCCCCAGCATTTT.